These 23 T cell receptor beta chains were sequenced from one sample in a study of a mutant IDH1 vaccine in newly diagnosed glioma. Sample time point: baseline, week 1 (first vaccination visit). Indicated treatment: pre-vaccination baseline after standard-of-care therapy. Measured with immunoSEQ multiplex PCR; TCRdb has only the in-frame clones, and not every one. The sample has about 96,000 clones, over 75% seen once; the top ten hold around 7.5%. The specimen was PBMCs, collected from a glioma patient treated with radiotherapy, temozolomide or both. The source of these receptors is a man aged 35 to 55 with glioma.

This clone was seen a single time. The chain recombines TRBV11-2 with TRBJ1-2, with 7 positions matching TRBD1. With V trimmed by 5 bases and J by 6 bases, 12 bases remained unmatched. The germline gives CDR1 SGHAT, CDR2 FQNNGV. This CDR3 is 15 amino acids long. In DNA form, the CDR3 reads TGTGCCAGCAGCGGACAGGTTTATCATCTCAATGGCTACACCTTC. Translating gives CASSGQVYHLNGYTF.

V usage is TRBV4-1 and J usage is TRBJ2-3, with D perhaps matching TRBD2 (6 bases). V was pared by 0 bases and J by 2 bases, with 9 bases between. The CDR3 contains 15 residues. Germline lookup yields CDR1 MGHRA and CDR2 YSYEKL. CDR3 residues: CASSQEGLSTDTQYF. DNA for the CDR3: TGCGCCAGCAGCCAAGAGGGACTTTCCACAGATACGCAGTATTTT.

This clone was seen a few times. V is TRBV28 and J is TRBJ1-2, with D uncertain. Germline V gene lookup returns CDR1 MDHEN and CDR2 SYDVKM. The V gene lost 4 bases and the J gene lost 5 bases, with 14 bases spanning the gap. CDR3 length equals 14 residues. The CDR3 coding sequence is TGTGCCAGCAGTTGGGCTCCCCCGGGGTATGGCTACACCTTC. Amino acids: CASSWAPPGYGYTF.

This clone appeared a few times. This chain joins TRBV5-8 and TRBJ2-5, with 11 bases identical to TRBD1. The germline gives CDR1 SGHTS, CDR2 YDEGEE. There are 15 residues in the CDR3. Trimming took 4 bases from V and 1 from J; bases not matched to a gene: 3. CDR3 sequence: CASSRGQGVQETQYF. In DNA form, the CDR3 reads TGTGCCAGCAGCCGGGGACAGGGGGTCCAAGAGACCCAGTACTTC.

This sequence joins TRBV11-2 and TRBJ2-1, with 10 bases matching TRBD1. V trimming: 4 bases; J trimming: 7 bases; junction bases outside the gene matches: 13. Per germline, CDR1 SGHAT and CDR2 FQNNGV. The CDR3 extends over 17 amino acids. The CDR3 reads CASSWARTGGTRNEQFF. The CDR3, as DNA: TGTGCCAGCAGCTGGGCGAGGACAGGGGGGACTAGGAATGAGCAGTTCTTC.

This CDR3 reads CASSRTVFSYEQYF. Written as DNA, the CDR3 is TGTGCCAGCAGTCGGACAGTTTTTTCCTACGAGCAGTACTTC. The rearrangement joins TRBV28 to TRBJ2-7; weak D call: TRBD1 (6 bases). Between the trimmed V and J ends, which lost 5 bases and 1 base, there was a span of 12 bases. The germline V gene encodes CDR1 MDHEN and CDR2 SYDVKM. The CDR3 covers 14 residues.

The J gene is TRBJ2-2, the V gene TRBV5-1; no reliable D call. V lost 2 bases to trimming and J lost 2 bases, with 4 bases between them. From germline, CDR1 is SGHRS and CDR2 YFSETQ. The CDR3 has 13 residues. The CDR3 region is CASSFINTGELFF. DNA of the CDR3: TGCGCCAGCAGCTTTATTAACACCGGGGAGCTGTTTTTT.

A few counts support this clone. The rearrangement joins TRBV6-4 to TRBJ1-1, with D unclear. CDR1 is MRHNA and CDR2 is SNTAGT in the germline V gene. Trimming stripped 1 base from V and 1 base from J, with 19 bases between. This CDR3 has 18 residues. CDR3 sequence reads: CASSDYRVTGISNTEAFF. As DNA, the CDR3 is TGTGCCAGCAGTGACTATAGGGTTACCGGGATCTCGAACACTGAAGCTTTCTTT.

The chain's CDR3 is CASSLEPSGDEQFF. CDR3 DNA: TGTGCCAGCAGCTTGGAACCGAGTGGTGATGAGCAGTTCTTC. The V call is TRBV5-4, the J call TRBJ2-1; no firm D call. V lost 0 bases to trimming and J lost 8 bases, with 12 bases between them. There are 14 residues in the CDR3. Germline loops: CDR1 SGHNT, CDR2 YYREEE (reference sequence). The variable domain in full, completed from reference TRBV5-4 and TRBJ2-1, reads ETGVTQSPTHLIKTRGQQVTLRCSSQSGHNTVSWYQQALGQGPQFIFQYYREEENGRGNFPPRFSGLQFPNYSSELNVNALELDDSALYLCASSLEPSGDEQFFGPGTRLTVL.

The sample holds a few counts of this clone. V and J are TRBV18 and TRBJ2-7; D is possibly TRBD1 (6 bases). V was trimmed by 5 bases and J by 2 bases, leaving 10 bases between them. The CDR3 loop spans 13 amino acids. Germline CDR1 and CDR2: KGHSH and LQKENI. The CDR3 DNA reads as TGTGCCAGCTCAGGCCAGGGGCCCTACGAGCAGTACTTC. Translation gives CASSGQGPYEQYF. Drawing the rest from reference TRBV18 and TRBJ2-7, the complete variable domain is NAGVMQNPRHLVRRRGQEARLRCSPMKGHSHVYWYRQLPEEGLKFMVYLQKENIIDESGMPKERFSAEFPKEGPSILRIQQVVRGDSAAYFCASSGQGPYEQYFGPGTRLTVT.

The J gene is TRBJ1-2, the V gene TRBV7-8; TRBD1 matches at 9 bases. V shed 1 base, J shed 3 bases, and the junction held 9 bases outside the gene matches. Germline values: CDR1 SGHVS, CDR2 FQNEAQ. The CDR3 has 17 residues. The CDR3 reads CASSLGIQGAKDYGYTF. CDR3 nucleotide sequence: TGTGCCAGCAGCTTAGGGATACAGGGGGCTAAGGACTATGGCTACACCTTC.

The J gene is TRBJ1-3, the V gene TRBV10-3; 7 positions agree with TRBD1. The V segment lost 4 bases and the J segment 0 bases; nucleotides outside the gene matches: 3. Germline V gives CDR1 ENHRY, CDR2 SYGVKD. This CDR3 spans 15 amino acids. CDR3 region: CAISGGTASGNTIYF. DNA for the CDR3: TGTGCCATCAGTGGGGGGACAGCCTCTGGAAACACCATATATTTT.

Here the CDR3 DNA reads TGCAGTGCTATTTATTTCTCTGAAGCTTTCTTT. Amino acid sequence: CSAIYFSEAFF. The gene calls are TRBV20-1 and TRBJ1-1, with unresolved D. CDR1 and CDR2 (germline): DFQATT, SNEGSKA (reference sequence). V dropped 4 bases and J dropped 6 bases, with 9 bases sitting between them. This CDR3 spans 11 amino acids.

This clone came up once. The chain employs TRBV5-1 and TRBJ2-7, with D perhaps TRBD1 (5 bases). Germline V gene sequence: CDR1 SGHRS, CDR2 YFSETQ. This CDR3 region has 14 residues. V lost 7 bases and J lost 3, with 17 bases in between. The CDR3 loop reads CASRLTAASYEQYF. The CDR3 DNA is TGCGCCAGCCGATTGACAGCTGCTAGCTACGAGCAGTACTTC.

Comment on this clone: The junction departs from germline at one end; a sequencing error may be responsible. CDR3 coding DNA: TGTGCTAGCAGCTTCCGACTCCTTGATACGCAGTATTTT. Its protein is CASSFRLLDTQYF. The chain combines TRBV7-7 with TRBJ2-3; no firm D call. Germline assignment: CDR1 SSHAT and CDR2 FNYEAQ (reference sequence). This CDR3 region has 13 residues.

This clone was seen a single time. The rearrangement uses TRBV7-2 and TRBJ2-7; D is possibly TRBD2 (5 bases). V was trimmed by 0 bases and J by 6 bases, leaving 12 bases between them. This CDR3 spans 14 amino acids. CDR1 and CDR2 (germline): SGHTA, FQGNSA. The CDR3 DNA follows: TGTGCCAGCAGCTTAGCGCCGGGGTTGGGCGAGCAGTACTTC. Residues: CASSLAPGLGEQYF. Full variable domain (outside the CDR3, taken from reference TRBV7-2 and TRBJ2-7): GAGVSQSPSNKVTEKGKDVELRCDPISGHTALYWYRQSLGQGLEFLIYFQGNSAPDKSGLPSDRFSAERTGGSVSTLTIQRTQQEDSAVYLCASSLAPGLGEQYFGPGTRLTVT.

This sequence joins TRBV19 and TRBJ2-2; D is possibly TRBD1 (5 bases). With 3 bases removed from V and 6 bases from J, the gap between germline ends came to 11 bases. The CDR3 contains 14 residues. The V gene's germline CDR1 is LNHDA and CDR2 SQIVND (reference sequence). The CDR3 nucleotides read TGTGCCAGTAGTATGTCCAGGGCCGCCGGGGAGCTGTTTTTT. Its translation: CASSMSRAAGELFF.

The CDR3 sequence: CASRQGMSYGYTF. The CDR3 coding sequence is TGTGCCAGTAGACAGGGTATGAGCTATGGCTACACCTTC. J is TRBJ1-2 and V is TRBV19, with D perhaps matching TRBD1 (6 bases). Per germline, CDR1 LNHDA and CDR2 SQIVND (reference sequence). This CDR3 comprises 13 residues. Trimming cost V 6 bases and J 4 bases, with 12 bases left between them.

This rearrangement joins TRBV7-2 to TRBJ2-3; D call uncertain. Germline CDR1 and CDR2: SGHTA and FQGNSA. CDR3 length: 11 residues. V lost 4 bases and J 8 bases, leaving 7 bases between the germline ends. The CDR3 DNA reads as TGTGCCAGCAGCTCCCTTGTTACGCAGTATTTT. It specifies CASSSLVTQYF.

The V call is TRBV5-1, the J call TRBJ2-5; TRBD2 aligns across 10 bases. The CDR3 has 16 amino acids. Per the germline V gene, CDR1 is SGHRS and CDR2 is YFSETQ. V shed 0 bases, J shed 1 base, and the junction held 3 bases outside the gene matches. CDR3 sequence: CASSLGTSGIQETQYF. In DNA form, the CDR3 reads TGCGCCAGCAGCTTGGGGACTAGCGGTATCCAAGAGACCCAGTACTTC.

The rearrangement links TRBV7-8 to TRBJ2-7; D is unresolved. V lost 0 bases to trimming and J lost 2 bases, with 5 bases between them. There are 13 residues in the CDR3. Germline values: CDR1 SGHVS, CDR2 FQNEAQ. The CDR3 nucleotides read TGTGCCAGCAGCTTAGCGATTCCCTACGAGCAGTACTTC. Protein sequence: CASSLAIPYEQYF.

On this clone: The missing conserved phenylalanine or tryptophan at the end of this CDR3 makes a read error likely. The DNA is omitted, as the CDR3 cannot be located on it reliably, and the CDR3 follows TCRdb's listing. The rearrangement joins TRBV14 to TRBJ1-2; the table's D call, TRBD1, was not checked against the DNA. The CDR3 length is 13 residues, termini included. CDR1 is SGHDN, CDR2 FVKESK, per germline. The CDR3 reads CASSQDHSSRTGV.

The rearrangement joins TRBV27 to TRBJ1-4; 7 nucleotides line up with TRBD1. The germline CDR1 and CDR2 sequences are MNHEY and SMNVEV (reference sequence). Trimming cost V 2 bases and J 4 bases; bases outside gene matches: 1. This CDR3 contains 14 residues. This CDR3 reads CASSLGDSNEKLFF. In nucleotides, the CDR3 is TGTGCCAGCAGTTTAGGGGACAGTAATGAAAAACTGTTTTTT. Using reference TRBV27 and TRBJ1-4 for the parts outside the CDR3, the full variable domain is EAQVTQNPRYLITVTGKKLTVTCSQNMNHEYMSWYRQDPGLGLRQIYYSMNVEVTDKGDVPEGYKVSRKEKRNFPLILESPSPNQTSLYFCASSLGDSNEKLFFGSGTQLSVL.